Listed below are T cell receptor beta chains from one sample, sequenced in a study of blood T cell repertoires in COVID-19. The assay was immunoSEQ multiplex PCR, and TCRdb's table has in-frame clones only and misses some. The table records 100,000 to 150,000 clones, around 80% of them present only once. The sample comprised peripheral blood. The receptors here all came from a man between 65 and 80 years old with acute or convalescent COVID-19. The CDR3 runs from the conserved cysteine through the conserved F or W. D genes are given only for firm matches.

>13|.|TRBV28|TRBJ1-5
CASSLGPKRPQHF
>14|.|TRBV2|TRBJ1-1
CASSPRGQNTEAFF
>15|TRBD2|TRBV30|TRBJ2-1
CAWSVTSGGFSEQFF
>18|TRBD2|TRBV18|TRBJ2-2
CASSPRGLAGANTGELFF
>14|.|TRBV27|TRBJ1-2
CASSSQIGARGYTF
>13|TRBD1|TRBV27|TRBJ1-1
CASNPQGTTEAFF
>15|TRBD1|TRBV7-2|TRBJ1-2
CASSRDLDRDFRYTF
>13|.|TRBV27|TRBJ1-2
CASSPSSNYGYTF
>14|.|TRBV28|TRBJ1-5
CASRPTGNNQPQHF
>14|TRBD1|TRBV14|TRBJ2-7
CASSPRTGLYEQYF
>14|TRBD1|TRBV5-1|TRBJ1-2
CASRRDSGSGGYTF